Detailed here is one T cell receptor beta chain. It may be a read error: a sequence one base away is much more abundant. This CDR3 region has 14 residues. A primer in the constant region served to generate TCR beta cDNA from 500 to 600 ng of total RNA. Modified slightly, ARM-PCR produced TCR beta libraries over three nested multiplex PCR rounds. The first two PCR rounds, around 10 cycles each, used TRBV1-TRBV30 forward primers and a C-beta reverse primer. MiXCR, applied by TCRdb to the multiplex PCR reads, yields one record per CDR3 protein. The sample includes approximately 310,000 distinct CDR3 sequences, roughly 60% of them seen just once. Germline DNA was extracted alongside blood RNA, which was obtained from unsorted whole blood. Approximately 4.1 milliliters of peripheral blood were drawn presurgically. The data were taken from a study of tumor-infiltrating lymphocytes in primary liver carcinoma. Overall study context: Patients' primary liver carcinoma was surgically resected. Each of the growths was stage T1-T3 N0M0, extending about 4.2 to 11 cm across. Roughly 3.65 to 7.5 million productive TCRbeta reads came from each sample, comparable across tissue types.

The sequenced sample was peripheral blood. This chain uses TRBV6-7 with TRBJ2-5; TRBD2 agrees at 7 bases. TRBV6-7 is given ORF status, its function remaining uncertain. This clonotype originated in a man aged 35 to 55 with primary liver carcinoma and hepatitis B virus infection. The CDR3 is CASSFREVQETRYF. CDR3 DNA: TGTGCCAGCAGTTTCCGGGAGGTCCAAGAGACCCGGTACTTC.